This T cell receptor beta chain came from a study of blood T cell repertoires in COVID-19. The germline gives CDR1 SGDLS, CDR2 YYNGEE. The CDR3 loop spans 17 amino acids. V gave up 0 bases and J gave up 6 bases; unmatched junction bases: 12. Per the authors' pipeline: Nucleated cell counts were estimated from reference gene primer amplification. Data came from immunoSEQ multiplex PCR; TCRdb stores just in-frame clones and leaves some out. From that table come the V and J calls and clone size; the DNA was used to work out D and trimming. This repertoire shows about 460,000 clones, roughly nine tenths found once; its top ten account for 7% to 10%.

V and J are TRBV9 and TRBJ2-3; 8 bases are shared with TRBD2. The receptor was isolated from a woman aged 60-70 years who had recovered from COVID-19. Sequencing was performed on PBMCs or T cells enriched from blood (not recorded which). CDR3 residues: CASSVATGGGPWDTQYF. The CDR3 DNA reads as TGTGCCAGCAGCGTAGCTACTGGCGGGGGGCCTTGGGATACGCAGTATTTT. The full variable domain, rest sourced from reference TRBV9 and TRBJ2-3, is DSGVTQTPKHLITATGQRVTLRCSPRSGDLSVYWYQQSLDQGLQFLIQYYNGEERAKGNILERFSAQQFPDLHSELNLSSLELGDSALYFCASSVATGGGPWDTQYFGPGTRLTVL.